The 17 T cell receptor beta chains reported below all come from one sample, sequenced in a study of cytomegalovirus exposure and HLA in healthy donors. In the PCR, 60 Vbeta and 13 Jbeta primers were used. Here immunoSEQ multiplex PCR was the method, and the copy in TCRdb shows in-frame clones only, minus some. Of approximately 120,000 clones listed, around three quarters are singletons. Sequencing was done on a sample of PBMCs. Source of these receptors: a man aged 30 to 45 in good health and CMV-seronegative.

CDR3 DNA: TGCGCCAGCAGAACAGCGGTAGCGGGAGTTTTAGATACGCAGTATTTT. This gives the protein CASRTAVAGVLDTQYF. The chain carries TRBV5-1 and TRBJ2-3; TRBD2 matches 9 bases. Germline V CDR1 and CDR2: SGHRS, YFSETQ. The CDR3 has 16 amino acids. Trimming at V came to 5 bases and at J to 5 bases, leaving 12 bases not matched to a gene.

In this sample, this clone turned up a few times. V usage is TRBV19 and J usage is TRBJ2-1; 12 bases agree with TRBD2. This CDR3 has 16 amino acids. Trimming at V came to 4 bases and at J to 7 bases, leaving 8 bases not matched to a gene. Germline CDR1 reads LNHDA; CDR2 reads SQIVND (reference sequence). The CDR3 DNA is TGTGCCAGTAGTACCCTAGCGGGAGGGCCGTCAAATGAGCAGTTCTTC. It specifies CASSTLAGGPSNEQFF.

The chain couples TRBV6-1 to TRBJ1-2; perhaps TRBD1 as D (5 bases). V lost 6 bases to trimming and J lost 4 bases, with 9 bases between them. The CDR3 runs 12 residues. Germline V gene lookup returns CDR1 MNHNS and CDR2 SASEGT. The CDR3 loop is CASRPGVYGYTF. The DNA of the CDR3 is TGTGCCAGCAGGCCGGGGGTCTATGGCTACACCTTC.

The J gene is TRBJ2-7, the V gene TRBV28; 8 bases align to TRBD1. This CDR3 has 17 amino acids. V shed 6 bases, J shed 3 bases, and the junction held 16 bases outside the gene matches. The germline gives CDR1 MDHEN, CDR2 SYDVKM. The CDR3 is CASRPTTDRGSNYEQYF. In DNA form, the CDR3 reads TGTGCCAGCAGGCCCACAACAGACAGGGGAAGTAACTACGAGCAGTACTTC.

This clone was observed a handful of times. This chain connects TRBV18 to TRBJ2-3; TRBD2 is a possible D gene (6 bases). The CDR3 has 18 amino acids. The ends were cut back, 0 bases at V and 3 bases at J, with 19 bases in the middle. CDR1 KGHSH and CDR2 LQKENI come from the germline V gene. CDR3 amino acids: CASSPPAGGEGGTDTQYF. The CDR3 nucleotides are TGTGCCAGCTCACCACCGGCAGGCGGGGAAGGTGGAACAGATACGCAGTATTTT.

This sequence joins TRBV10-1 and TRBJ1-5, with TRBD1 matching 7 bases. J was trimmed by 0 bases and V by 6 bases; bases with no gene match: 8. Germline lookup yields CDR1 WNHNN and CDR2 SYGVQD (reference sequence). The CDR3 covers 16 residues. CDR3 region: CASRPGQNYSNQPQHF. CDR3 nucleotides: TGCGCCAGCAGACCGGGACAGAACTATAGCAATCAGCCCCAGCATTTT.

The V call is TRBV5-1, the J call TRBJ1-3, with D possibly matching TRBD1 (5 bases). Germline-derived CDR1 and CDR2 are SGHRS and YFSETQ. This CDR3 is built from 14 residues. The V and J ends lost 0 bases and 7 bases respectively, with 11 bases between them. As DNA, the CDR3 is TGCGCCAGCAGCTTGGAAGGGACTCCCAACACCATATATTTT. Translation gives CASSLEGTPNTIYF.

V usage is TRBV19 and J usage is TRBJ2-3, with D maybe TRBD2 (6 bases). The CDR3 covers 15 residues. Germline V lookup: CDR1 LNHDA, CDR2 SQIVND (reference sequence). V was cut by 9 bases and J by 1 base, with 17 bases left in between. The CDR3 nucleotides read TGTGCCAGCTTACTAAGAACGGGAGGCACAGATACGCAGTATTTT. As protein: CASLLRTGGTDTQYF. The whole variable domain, remainder taken from reference TRBV19 and TRBJ2-3, is DGGITQSPKYLFRKEGQNVTLSCEQNLNHDAMYWYRQDPGQGLRLIYYSQIVNDFQKGDIAEGYSVSREKKESFPLTVTSAQKNPTAFYLCASLLRTGGTDTQYFGPGTRLTVL.

The chain is built from TRBV11-2 and TRBJ2-7; a possible D gene is TRBD2 (5 bases). The germline V gene has CDR1 SGHAT and CDR2 FQNNGV. Deletions cut 4 bases from V and 0 bases from J, with 19 bases between. This CDR3 region has 17 residues. The CDR3 coding sequence is TGTGCCAGCAGCTCTCGGTCTCAGGCAGGACTCTCCTACGAGCAGTACTTC. It specifies CASSSRSQAGLSYEQYF.

The chain carries TRBV6-1 and TRBJ1-4; a possible D gene is TRBD1 (5 bases). V dropped 6 bases and J dropped 6 bases, with 8 bases sitting between them. The CDR3 covers 12 residues. CDR1 and CDR2 (germline): MNHNS, SASEGT. The CDR3 protein is CASRGLDEKLFF. In nucleotides, the CDR3 is TGTGCCAGCAGGGGACTCGATGAAAAACTGTTTTTT.

The chain employs TRBV9 and TRBJ1-1; D call uncertain. The CDR3 totals 13 residues. V was pared by 4 bases and J by 3 bases, with 10 bases between. CDR1 and CDR2 from the germline V gene are SGDLS and YYNGEE. CDR3 bases: TGTGCCAGCAGCTTCGAGCCGGACACTGAAGCTTTCTTT. It is translated as CASSFEPDTEAFF.

The chain combines TRBV5-6 with TRBJ1-3; D gene ambiguous. Between the trimmed V and J ends, which lost 4 bases and 4 bases, there was a span of 12 bases. Germline V lookup: CDR1 SGHDT, CDR2 YYEEEE. This CDR3 contains 14 residues. The CDR3 here is CASSTDTDGNTIYF. The DNA for the CDR3 is TGTGCCAGCAGCACTGACACCGACGGAAACACCATATATTTT. The full variable domain, in which reference TRBV5-6 and TRBJ1-3 provide the parts outside the CDR3, is DAGVTQSPTHLIKTRGQQVTLRCSPKSGHDTVSWYQQALGQGPQFIFQYYEEEERQRGNFPDRFSGHQFPNYSSELNVNALLLGDSALYLCASSTDTDGNTIYFGEGSWLTVV.

V and J are TRBV6-5 and TRBJ1-1, with D possibly matching TRBD1 (5 bases). Germline assignment: CDR1 MNHEY and CDR2 SVGAGI. The V end lost 0 bases, the J end lost 3 bases, and 5 bases lay between the germline ends. This CDR3 spans 13 amino acids. CDR3 DNA sequence: TGTGCCAGCAGTTACTCGGGGCACACTGAAGCTTTCTTT. Its protein product is CASSYSGHTEAFF.

In DNA, the CDR3 is TGTGCCAGTAGGGCCTTAAGGTGGGGACGAGGGGGAGCTAACTATGGCTACACCTTC. This gives the protein CASRALRWGRGGANYGYTF. The chain is built from TRBV19 and TRBJ1-2, with D possibly being TRBD1 (6 bases). The CDR3 extends over 19 amino acids. Germline CDR1 is LNHDA and CDR2 is SQIVND (reference sequence). V lost 6 bases and J lost 0, with 26 bases in between. Variable domain in full (rest from reference TRBV19 and TRBJ1-2): DGGITQSPKYLFRKEGQNVTLSCEQNLNHDAMYWYRQDPGQGLRLIYYSQIVNDFQKGDIAEGYSVSREKKESFPLTVTSAQKNPTAFYLCASRALRWGRGGANYGYTFGSGTRLTVV.

The chain couples TRBV7-2 to TRBJ2-5, with D possibly matching TRBD1 (6 bases). The J call could be wrong; TRBJ2-7 is a better fit for the DNA end. This CDR3 has 15 amino acids. Per the germline V gene, CDR1 is SGHTA and CDR2 is FQGNSA. This chain's CDR3 is CASSLGQVPTYEQYF. For the CDR3, the DNA is TGTGCCAGCAGCTTAGGACAGGTCCCGACCTACGAGCAGTACTTC.

The rearrangement joins TRBV28 to TRBJ2-5; 8 bases are a match to TRBD1. V shed 1 base and J 1 base; nucleotides not matched to a gene: 8. From germline, CDR1 is MDHEN and CDR2 SYDVKM. The CDR3 runs to 17 residues. In DNA form, the CDR3 reads TGTGCCAGCAGTTTATTAGAGGGGACAGGATTCCAAGAGACCCAGTACTTC. Translating gives CASSLLEGTGFQETQYF.

V usage is TRBV2 and J usage is TRBJ2-7; TRBD1 aligns across 8 bases. There are 14 residues in the CDR3. CDR1 and CDR2 (germline): SNHLY, FYNNEI. Germline trimming cut 2 bases from V and 6 bases from J; bases unmatched to any gene: 6. For the CDR3, the DNA is TGTGCCAGCAGTGAAACAGGACAGGGATTCGAGCAGTACTTC. This translates into CASSETGQGFEQYF.